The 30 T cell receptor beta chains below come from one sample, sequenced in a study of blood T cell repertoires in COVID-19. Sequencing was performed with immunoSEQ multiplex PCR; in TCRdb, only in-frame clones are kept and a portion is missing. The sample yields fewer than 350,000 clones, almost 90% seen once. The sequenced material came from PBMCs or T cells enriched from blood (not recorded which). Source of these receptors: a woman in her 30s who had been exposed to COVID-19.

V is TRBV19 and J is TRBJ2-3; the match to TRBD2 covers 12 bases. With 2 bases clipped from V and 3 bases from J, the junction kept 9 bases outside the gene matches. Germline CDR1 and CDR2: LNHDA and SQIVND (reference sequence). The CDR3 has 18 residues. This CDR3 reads CASSIISALAGGTDTQYF. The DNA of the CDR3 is TGTGCCAGTAGTATAATTTCGGCCCTAGCGGGAGGGACAGATACGCAGTATTTT.

Written as DNA, the CDR3 is TGCGCCAGCAGCAGCCTAGCGGGAGTCAGTACCGGGGAGCTGTTTTTT. Its protein product is CASSSLAGVSTGELFF. The genes are TRBV5-1 and TRBJ2-2, with 10 bases aligning to TRBD2. Per germline, CDR1 SGHRS and CDR2 YFSETQ. The CDR3 contains 16 residues. V was pared by 4 bases and J by 5 bases, with 8 bases of the junction left unmatched.

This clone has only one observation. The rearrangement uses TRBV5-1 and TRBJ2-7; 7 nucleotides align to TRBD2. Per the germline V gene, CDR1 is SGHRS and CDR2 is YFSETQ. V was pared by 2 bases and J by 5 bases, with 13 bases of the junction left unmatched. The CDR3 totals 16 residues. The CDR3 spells CASSFRSSGGRDEQYF. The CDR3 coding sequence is TGCGCCAGCAGCTTCAGGTCTAGCGGAGGGCGGGACGAGCAGTACTTC.

The CDR3 spells CASSEFDSIYGYTF. In DNA form, the CDR3 reads TGCGCCAGCAGCGAATTTGACAGTATCTATGGCTACACCTTC. J is TRBJ1-2 and V is TRBV5-1; possible D gene TRBD1, 5 bases. Trimming cost V 4 bases and J 4 bases, with 14 bases left between them. This CDR3 contains 14 residues. Germline V gives CDR1 SGHRS, CDR2 YFSETQ.

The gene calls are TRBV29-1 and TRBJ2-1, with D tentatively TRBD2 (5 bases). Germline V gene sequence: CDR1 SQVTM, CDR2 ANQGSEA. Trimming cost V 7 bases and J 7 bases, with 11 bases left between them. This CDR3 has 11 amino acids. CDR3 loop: CSGSSGNEQFF. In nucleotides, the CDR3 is TGCAGCGGGAGTTCGGGGAATGAGCAGTTCTTC.

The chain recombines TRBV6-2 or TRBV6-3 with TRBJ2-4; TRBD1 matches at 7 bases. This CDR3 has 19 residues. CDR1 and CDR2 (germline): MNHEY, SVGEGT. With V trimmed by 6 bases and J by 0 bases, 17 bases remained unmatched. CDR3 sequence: CASSLQTGNLILAKNIQYF. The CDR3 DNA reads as TGTGCCAGCAGCCTCCAGACAGGGAACTTGATCCTAGCCAAAAACATTCAGTACTTC.

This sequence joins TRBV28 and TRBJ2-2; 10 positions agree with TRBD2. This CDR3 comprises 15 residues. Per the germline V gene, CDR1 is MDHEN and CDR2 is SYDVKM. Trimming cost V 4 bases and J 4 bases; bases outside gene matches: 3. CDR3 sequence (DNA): TGTGCCAGCAGTTGGGCTAGCGGGGGCACCGGGGAGCTGTTTTTT. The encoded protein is CASSWASGGTGELFF.

CDR3: CASSLEGSGGSYEQYF. Here the CDR3 DNA reads TGCGCCAGCAGCTTGGAGGGTAGCGGGGGGTCCTACGAGCAGTACTTC. This chain uses TRBV5-1 with TRBJ2-7; 10 positions agree with TRBD2. Germline CDR1 reads SGHRS; CDR2 reads YFSETQ. The CDR3 runs 16 residues. Losses at the gene ends were 0 bases for V and 1 base for J; bases not matched to a gene: 4.

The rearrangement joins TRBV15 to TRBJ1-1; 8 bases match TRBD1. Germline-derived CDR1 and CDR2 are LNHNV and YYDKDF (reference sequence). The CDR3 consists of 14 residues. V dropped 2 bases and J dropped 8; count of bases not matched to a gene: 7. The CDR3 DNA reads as TGTGCCACCAGCAGACTAGGACAGGGCCCCGAAGCTTTCTTT. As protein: CATSRLGQGPEAFF. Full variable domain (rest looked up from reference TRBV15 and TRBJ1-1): DAMVIQNPRYQVTQFGKPVTLSCSQTLNHNVMYWYQQKSSQAPKLLFHYYDKDFNNEADTPDNFQSRRPNTSFCFLDIRSPGLGDTAMYLCATSRLGQGPEAFFGQGTRLTVV.

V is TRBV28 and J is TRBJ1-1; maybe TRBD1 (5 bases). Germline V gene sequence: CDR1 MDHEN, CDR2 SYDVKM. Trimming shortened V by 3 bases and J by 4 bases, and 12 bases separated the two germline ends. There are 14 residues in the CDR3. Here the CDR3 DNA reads TGTGCCAGCAGTTTCATGGGGGGGGGCACTGAAGCTTTCTTT. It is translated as CASSFMGGGTEAFF.

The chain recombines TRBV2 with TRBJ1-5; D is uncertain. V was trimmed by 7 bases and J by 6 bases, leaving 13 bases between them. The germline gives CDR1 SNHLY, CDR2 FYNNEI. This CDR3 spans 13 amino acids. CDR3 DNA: TGTGCCAGCACTACCTTCCGGGGTCAGCCCCAGCATTTT. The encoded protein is CASTTFRGQPQHF.

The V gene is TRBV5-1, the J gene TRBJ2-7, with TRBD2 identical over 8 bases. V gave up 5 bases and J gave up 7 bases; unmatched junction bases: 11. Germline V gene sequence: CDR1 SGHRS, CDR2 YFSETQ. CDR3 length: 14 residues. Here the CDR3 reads CASRHPTSDLEQYF. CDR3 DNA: TGCGCCAGCAGACACCCGACTAGCGACCTTGAGCAGTACTTC.

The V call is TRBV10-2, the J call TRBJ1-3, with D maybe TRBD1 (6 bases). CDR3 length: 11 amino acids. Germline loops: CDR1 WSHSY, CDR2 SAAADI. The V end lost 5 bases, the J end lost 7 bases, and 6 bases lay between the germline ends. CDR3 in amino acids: CASSQGNTIYF. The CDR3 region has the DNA TGCGCCAGCAGTCAGGGGAACACCATATATTTT.

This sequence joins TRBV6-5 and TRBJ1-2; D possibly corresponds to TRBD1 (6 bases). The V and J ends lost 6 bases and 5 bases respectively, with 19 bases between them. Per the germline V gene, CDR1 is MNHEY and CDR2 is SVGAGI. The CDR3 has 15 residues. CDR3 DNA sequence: TGTGCCAGCAGCCACTTTCAGGGGAAGGAGTATGGCTACACCTTC. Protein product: CASSHFQGKEYGYTF.

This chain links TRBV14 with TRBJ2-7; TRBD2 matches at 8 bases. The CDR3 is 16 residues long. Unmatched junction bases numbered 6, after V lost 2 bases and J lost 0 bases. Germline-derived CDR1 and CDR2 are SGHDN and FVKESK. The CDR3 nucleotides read TGTGCCAGCAGCCAAAAAGGGCGGGGGGACTCCTACGAGCAGTACTTC. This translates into CASSQKGRGDSYEQYF.

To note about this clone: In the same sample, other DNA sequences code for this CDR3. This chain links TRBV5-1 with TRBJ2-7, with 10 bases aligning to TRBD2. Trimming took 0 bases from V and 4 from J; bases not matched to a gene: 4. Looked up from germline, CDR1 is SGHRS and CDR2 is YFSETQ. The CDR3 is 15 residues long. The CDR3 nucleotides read TGCGCCAGCAGCTTGGCCTTAGCGGGAGGTTACGAGCAGTACTTC. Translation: CASSLALAGGYEQYF.

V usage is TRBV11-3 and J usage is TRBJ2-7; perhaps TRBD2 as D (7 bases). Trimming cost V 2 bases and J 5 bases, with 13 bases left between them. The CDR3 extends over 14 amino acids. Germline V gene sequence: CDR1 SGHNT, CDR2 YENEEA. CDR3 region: CASSLTGGANEQYF. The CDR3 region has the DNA TGTGCCAGCAGCTTAACTGGGGGGGCCAACGAGCAGTACTTC.

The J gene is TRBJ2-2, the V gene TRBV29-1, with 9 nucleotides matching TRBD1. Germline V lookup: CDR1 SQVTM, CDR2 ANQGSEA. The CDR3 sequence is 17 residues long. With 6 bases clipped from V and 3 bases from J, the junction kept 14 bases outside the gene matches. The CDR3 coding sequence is TGCAGCGTCCATCACCGGGACAGGGAAGGTTACACCGGGGAGCTGTTTTTT. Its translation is CSVHHRDREGYTGELFF.

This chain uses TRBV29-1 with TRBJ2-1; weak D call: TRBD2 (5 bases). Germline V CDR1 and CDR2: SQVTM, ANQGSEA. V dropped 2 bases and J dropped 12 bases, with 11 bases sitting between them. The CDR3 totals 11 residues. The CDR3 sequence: CSVERGNWQFF. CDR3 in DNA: TGCAGCGTTGAAAGAGGGAATTGGCAGTTCTTC.

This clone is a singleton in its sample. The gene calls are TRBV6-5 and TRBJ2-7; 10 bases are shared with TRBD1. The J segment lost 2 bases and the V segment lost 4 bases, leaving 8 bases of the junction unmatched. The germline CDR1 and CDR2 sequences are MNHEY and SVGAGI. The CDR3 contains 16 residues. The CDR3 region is CASSLGQGGKAYEQYF. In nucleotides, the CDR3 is TGTGCCAGCAGTTTAGGACAGGGGGGAAAGGCCTACGAGCAGTACTTC.

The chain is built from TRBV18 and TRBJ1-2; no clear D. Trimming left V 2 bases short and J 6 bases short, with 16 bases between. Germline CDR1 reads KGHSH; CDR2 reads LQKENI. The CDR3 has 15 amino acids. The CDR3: CASSPTVGGLDGYTF. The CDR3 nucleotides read TGTGCCAGCTCACCAACGGTAGGAGGTTTGGATGGCTACACCTTC.

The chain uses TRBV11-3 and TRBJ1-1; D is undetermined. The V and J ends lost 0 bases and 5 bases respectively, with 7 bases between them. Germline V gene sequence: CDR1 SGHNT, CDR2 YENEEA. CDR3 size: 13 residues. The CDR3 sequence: CASSLDGGTEAFF. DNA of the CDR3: TGTGCCAGCAGCTTAGATGGAGGGACTGAAGCTTTCTTT.

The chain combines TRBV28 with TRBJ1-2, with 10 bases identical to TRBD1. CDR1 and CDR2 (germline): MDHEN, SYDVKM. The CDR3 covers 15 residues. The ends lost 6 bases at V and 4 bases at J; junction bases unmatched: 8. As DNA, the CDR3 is TGTGCCAGCAGGTGGGGACAGGGGAGGTTCTATGGCTACACCTTC. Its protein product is CASRWGQGRFYGYTF.

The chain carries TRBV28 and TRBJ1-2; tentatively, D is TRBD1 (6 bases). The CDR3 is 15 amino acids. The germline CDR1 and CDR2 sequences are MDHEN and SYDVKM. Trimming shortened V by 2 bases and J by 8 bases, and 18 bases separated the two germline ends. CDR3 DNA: TGTGCCAGCAGTTTACCCACACAGGGCATGGGCGGCTACACCTTC. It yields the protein CASSLPTQGMGGYTF.

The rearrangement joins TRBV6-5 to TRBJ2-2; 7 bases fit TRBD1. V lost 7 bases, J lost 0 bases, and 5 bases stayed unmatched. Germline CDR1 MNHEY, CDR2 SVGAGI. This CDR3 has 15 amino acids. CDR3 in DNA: TGTGCCAGCACCGCCGGGACAGCGAACACCGGGGAGCTGTTTTTT. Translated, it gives CASTAGTANTGELFF.

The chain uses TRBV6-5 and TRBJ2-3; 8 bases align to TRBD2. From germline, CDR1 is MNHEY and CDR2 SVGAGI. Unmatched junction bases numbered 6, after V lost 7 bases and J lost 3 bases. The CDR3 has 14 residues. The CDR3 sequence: CASNSERGTDTQYF. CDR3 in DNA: TGTGCCAGCAATAGCGAGCGGGGGACAGATACGCAGTATTTT.

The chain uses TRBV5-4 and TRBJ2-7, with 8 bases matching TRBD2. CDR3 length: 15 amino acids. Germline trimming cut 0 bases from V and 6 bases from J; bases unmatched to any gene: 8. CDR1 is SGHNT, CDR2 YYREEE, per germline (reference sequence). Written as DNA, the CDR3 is TGTGCCAGCAGCTTGGAGGCTAGCGGGCTCGGCGAGCAGTACTTC. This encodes CASSLEASGLGEQYF.

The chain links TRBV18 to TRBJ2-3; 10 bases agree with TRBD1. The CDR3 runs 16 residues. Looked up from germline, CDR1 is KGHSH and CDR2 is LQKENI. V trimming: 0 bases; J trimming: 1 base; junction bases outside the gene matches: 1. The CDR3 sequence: CASSPPGTGGTDTQYF. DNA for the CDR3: TGTGCCAGCTCACCACCGGGGACAGGGGGCACAGATACGCAGTATTTT. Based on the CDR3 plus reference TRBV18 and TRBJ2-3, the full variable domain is NAGVMQNPRHLVRRRGQEARLRCSPMKGHSHVYWYRQLPEEGLKFMVYLQKENIIDESGMPKERFSAEFPKEGPSILRIQQVVRGDSAAYFCASSPPGTGGTDTQYFGPGTRLTVL.

As DNA, the CDR3 is TGTGCCAGCAGTTTGGACAGAGGGGGTAATTCACCCCTCCACTTT. Residues: CASSLDRGGNSPLHF. The genes are TRBV27 and TRBJ1-6; maybe TRBD1 (6 bases). V was clipped by 3 bases and J by 6 bases, with 12 bases between them. CDR1 is MNHEY, CDR2 SMNVEV, per germline (reference sequence). The CDR3 totals 15 residues.

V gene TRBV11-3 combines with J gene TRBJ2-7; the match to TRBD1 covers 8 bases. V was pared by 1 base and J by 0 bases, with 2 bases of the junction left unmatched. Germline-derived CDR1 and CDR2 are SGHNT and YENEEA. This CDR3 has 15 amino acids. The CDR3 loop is CASSLAGQVSYEQYF. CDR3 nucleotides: TGTGCCAGCAGCTTAGCGGGACAGGTCTCCTACGAGCAGTACTTC.